This TCR beta chain was captured by sequencing in a study of blood T cell repertoires in COVID-19. Study at large: Collection of acute and convalescent COVID-19 samples took place in the United States, Italy and Spain. The cDNA or gDNA used as material had been derived from T cells, B-cell-depleted T cells, or PBMCs.

The J segment lost 3 bases and the V segment lost 6 bases, leaving 4 bases of the junction unmatched. This CDR3 has 12 amino acids. From germline, CDR1 is SQVTM and CDR2 ANQGSEA. In the original analysis: The assay estimated nucleated cells by amplifying reference gene primers. TCRdb's copy holds only in-frame clones and misses some; the assay was immunoSEQ multiplex PCR. That table is the source of V, J and clone size, and D and trimming were worked out from the DNA. Found here are tens of thousands of clones, just over 85% of them singletons; the top ten hold about 8.3%. The chain is built from TRBV29-1 and TRBJ1-2; 7 bases align to TRBD1. The sequence was collected from a man aged 25-45 years with acute or convalescent COVID-19. Input material: peripheral blood. CDR3 sequence (DNA): TGCAGCGTATGGGACAGAGACTATGGCTACACCTTC. This sequence encodes CSVWDRDYGYTF.